These 3 T cell receptor beta chains came from one sample sequenced in a study of cytomegalovirus exposure and HLA in healthy donors. The PCR used 60 Vbeta and 13 Jbeta primers. Here immunoSEQ multiplex PCR was the method, and the copy in TCRdb shows in-frame clones only, minus some. The sample lists more than 90,000 clones, around four fifths occurring once. The sample taken for sequencing was PBMCs. All receptors come from a man in his forties or fifties in good health and CMV-seronegative.

The chain joins TRBV2 to TRBJ2-5, with TRBD2 identical over 9 bases. The junction had 3 bases not matched to a gene; V was cut back by 3 bases and J by 4 bases. The germline gives CDR1 SNHLY, CDR2 FYNNEI. This CDR3 region has 14 residues. CDR3 protein: CASSDWTSAETQYF. In DNA, the CDR3 is TGTGCCAGCAGTGATTGGACTAGCGCAGAGACCCAGTACTTC.

In this sample, this clone turned up a few times. The chain couples TRBV10-3 to TRBJ1-1; 10 nucleotides match TRBD1. The CDR3 runs 15 residues. The ends lost 3 bases at V and 5 bases at J; junction bases unmatched: 6. Germline CDR1 is ENHRY and CDR2 is SYGVKD. The DNA for the CDR3 is TGTGCCATCAGTGAACCAGGACAGGGGGGAACTGAAGCTTTCTTT. Its translation is CAISEPGQGGTEAFF.

The chain employs TRBV10-3 and TRBJ1-3, with D maybe TRBD1 (5 bases). V lost 9 bases and J 5 bases, leaving 23 bases between the germline ends. This CDR3 is 16 amino acids long. CDR1 and CDR2 (germline): ENHRY, SYGVKD. The CDR3 sequence is CAIHPGLSEGRNTIYF. The CDR3 region has the DNA TGTGCCATACATCCGGGACTCTCAGAAGGGCGAAACACCATATATTTT.